This entry lists 17 T cell receptor beta chains sequenced from one sample in a study of control samples from healthy donors and cancer patients. Here immunoSEQ multiplex PCR was the method, and the copy in TCRdb shows in-frame clones only, minus some. The sample has under 75,000 clones; 90% are singletons. The sequenced sample consisted of PBMCs. The receptors originated from a woman between 45 and 60 years old with colorectal cancer.

The chain uses TRBV27 and TRBJ2-5; D is unclear. The ends were cut back, 6 bases at V and 2 bases at J, with 10 bases in the middle. CDR3 length: 13 residues. Germline V gene data show CDR1 as MNHEY and CDR2 as SMNVEV (reference sequence). This CDR3 reads CASSHSPQETQYF. The CDR3 DNA reads as TGTGCCAGCAGCCATAGCCCACAAGAGACCCAGTACTTC.

The J gene is TRBJ1-1, the V gene TRBV19; D unclear. V was cut by 6 bases and J by 2 bases, with 4 bases left in between. Germline CDR1 and CDR2: LNHDA and SQIVND (reference sequence). The CDR3 length is 11 residues. CDR3 nucleotide sequence: TGTGCCAGTAGATTCAACACTGAAGCTTTCTTT. Translating gives CASRFNTEAFF.

This clone was seen only a few times. The chain employs TRBV10-1 and TRBJ1-5, with D possibly being TRBD1 (6 bases). V was cut by 11 bases and J by 9 bases, with 23 bases left in between. CDR3 length: 14 amino acids. Germline lookup yields CDR1 WNHNN and CDR2 SYGVQD (reference sequence). The CDR3 bases are TGCGCCCCCAGGGGAAGGGGGGGCTTTGGGCCCCAGCATTTT. Translating it yields CAPRGRGGFGPQHF.

This clone appeared once. The gene calls are TRBV7-3 and TRBJ1-1, with a possible D match to TRBD1 (5 bases). The CDR3 has 13 residues. From germline, CDR1 is SGHTA and CDR2 FQGTGA. V lost 5 bases to trimming and J lost 1 base, with 8 bases between them. The CDR3 DNA reads as TGTGCCAGCAGCACCGGGGGGAACACTGAAGCTTTCTTT. Translating it yields CASSTGGNTEAFF.

This clone was counted between two and nine times. This same CDR3 is encoded by further DNA sequences in the sample. The CDR3 here is CASSPGLAGDTQYF. As DNA, the CDR3 is TGTGCCAGCAGCCCAGGACTAGCGGGAGATACGCAGTATTTT. The chain employs TRBV7-3 and TRBJ2-3; the match to TRBD2 covers 11 bases. The V gene's germline CDR1 is SGHTA and CDR2 FQGTGA. The CDR3 runs to 14 residues. Losses at the gene ends were 5 bases for V and 5 bases for J; bases not matched to a gene: 3.

The chain combines TRBV11-2 with TRBJ2-3; TRBD1 matches at 9 bases. There are 15 residues in the CDR3. Germline CDR1 reads SGHAT; CDR2 reads FQNNGV. Germline trimming cut 5 bases from V and 2 bases from J; bases unmatched to any gene: 5. In nucleotides, the CDR3 is TGTGCCAGCAGCACCCGGACAGGGGACACAGATACGCAGTATTTT. This codes for CASSTRTGDTDTQYF.

The chain uses TRBV19 and TRBJ1-1; 9 nucleotides align to TRBD1. J was trimmed by 1 base and V by 4 bases; bases with no gene match: 4. CDR1 is LNHDA and CDR2 is SQIVND in the germline V gene (reference sequence). The CDR3 is made up of 15 amino acids. CDR3 loop: CASSTHRGQNTEAFF. Written as DNA, the CDR3 is TGTGCCAGTAGTACCCACAGGGGGCAGAACACTGAAGCTTTCTTT.

The V call is TRBV25-1, the J call TRBJ2-1; D not resolved. This CDR3 is built from 15 residues. The germline V gene encodes CDR1 MGHDK and CDR2 SYGVNS. The V gene lost 4 bases and the J gene lost 8 bases, with 18 bases spanning the gap. The CDR3 coding sequence is TGTGCCAGCAGTGTTAGTCAGGACGGCTGGGATGAGCAGTTCTTC. Its translation: CASSVSQDGWDEQFF.

V and J are TRBV19 and TRBJ1-2, with 9 positions matching TRBD1. This CDR3 has 14 amino acids. Germline CDR1 LNHDA, CDR2 SQIVND (reference sequence). Trimming at V came to 5 bases and at J to 5 bases, leaving 6 bases not matched to a gene. CDR3 amino acids: CASSPGTGRYGYTF. CDR3 bases: TGTGCCAGTAGTCCTGGGACAGGGAGGTATGGCTACACCTTC.

This chain links TRBV30 with TRBJ1-1; the D is unclear. The CDR3 runs 14 residues. Looked up from germline, CDR1 is GTSNPN and CDR2 is SVGIG (reference sequence). With 2 bases removed from V and 2 bases from J, the gap between germline ends came to 12 bases. The CDR3 loop reads CAWSLGNSNTEAFF. CDR3 bases: TGTGCCTGGAGTTTGGGGAACAGTAACACTGAAGCTTTCTTT.

The chain is built from TRBV4-2 and TRBJ1-1, with D possibly matching TRBD1 (6 bases). There are 15 residues in the CDR3. Trimming shortened V by 1 base and J by 7 bases, and 16 bases separated the two germline ends. Per the germline V gene, CDR1 is LGHNA and CDR2 is YNFKEQ. DNA of the CDR3: TGTGCCAGCAGCCAAGTTGGGGGCGGGGGGATTGAAGCTTTCTTT. Translated, it gives CASSQVGGGGIEAFF.

This chain links TRBV15 with TRBJ1-1; D is undetermined. The CDR3 loop spans 14 amino acids. Germline CDR1 LNHNV, CDR2 YYDKDF (reference sequence). V shed 2 bases and J shed 1 base, with 8 bases lying between them. In nucleotides, the CDR3 is TGTGCCACCAGCAGAAGACAAGCGAACACTGAAGCTTTCTTT. Translation: CATSRRQANTEAFF.

J is TRBJ1-1 and V is TRBV2; no definite D call. Germline CDR1 is SNHLY and CDR2 is FYNNEI. Trimming removed 6 bases from V and 0 bases from J, with 17 bases in between. This CDR3 contains 16 residues. The CDR3 nucleotides are TGTGCCAGCAGGGGTGCAGAATTCCTCATGAACACTGAAGCTTTCTTT. Translated: CASRGAEFLMNTEAFF.

The rearrangement links TRBV28 to TRBJ2-2; 8 nucleotides align to TRBD1. V was clipped by 8 bases and J by 1 base; unmatched bases: 3. CDR1 MDHEN and CDR2 SYDVKM come from the germline V gene. This CDR3 has 14 amino acids. The DNA of the CDR3 is TGTGCCAGCTTGGGGACAGGGAACACCGGGGAGCTGTTTTTT. Encoded protein: CASLGTGNTGELFF.

The chain employs TRBV7-2 and TRBJ1-2; D is undetermined. In germline, CDR1 is SGHTA, CDR2 FQGNSA. V lost 8 bases and J lost 7, with 11 bases in between. CDR3 length: 11 residues. Here the CDR3 DNA reads TGTGCCAGCGCCGTGGACCGTGGCTACACCTTC. Protein product: CASAVDRGYTF.

This chain links TRBV5-6 with TRBJ2-2; D not resolved. This CDR3 has 14 residues. CDR1 and CDR2 from the germline V gene are SGHDT and YYEEEE. Trimming left V 0 bases short and J 2 bases short, with 5 bases between. The CDR3 nucleotides are TGTGCCAGCAGCTTGGTTAGCAACACCGGGGAGCTGTTTTTT. It codes for CASSLVSNTGELFF.

On this clone: A junction boundary mismatches the germline segment, possibly from a read error. The chain carries TRBV6-5 and TRBJ2-5; TRBD2 is a possible D gene (6 bases). The V gene's germline CDR1 is MNHEY and CDR2 SVGAGI. This CDR3 is built from 13 residues. The CDR3 protein is CTSHDGGGETQYF. The CDR3 DNA is TGCACCTCCCACGATGGGGGAGGAGAGACCCAGTACTTC.